The rows below give T cell receptor beta chains drawn from one sample of a study of shared clonotypes between healthy human individuals. TCRdb keeps only in-frame clones here, not all; method: immunoSEQ multiplex PCR. The top ten clones hold less than 15% of a sample with about 470,000 clones, more than 75% of them seen once. Sample: PBMCs. The receptors were sampled from a woman in her 40s in good health. Some clones in this sample may be carry-over from other donors' samples. CDR3s include the opening cysteine and the closing phenylalanine or tryptophan. D genes are given only for firm matches. For some rows the clone size is stated as once, few or many, or as a class when expanded; others skip it.

NA	NA	TRBV25-1	TRBJ2-2	CASSPVEGTNTGELFF	TGTGCCAGCTCCCCGGTCGAGGGGACAAACACCGGGGAGCTGTTTTTT
NA	TRBD1	TRBV16	TRBJ2-7	CASSQLGVWTGSREQYF	TGTGCCAGCAGCCAATTGGGCGTCTGGACAGGGTCAAGAGAGCAGTACTTC
NA	NA	TRBV12-2	TRBJ2-1	CASRGLTSSYNEQFF	TGTGCAAGTCGCGGATTAACCAGCTCCTACAATGAGCAGTTCTTC
NA	TRBD1	TRBV11-2	TRBJ2-1	CASSFGQGASNEQFF	TGTGCCAGCAGCTTTGGGCAGGGGGCTAGTAATGAGCAGTTCTTC
few	NA	TRBV2	TRBJ1-1	CASSLERNTEAFF	TGTGCCAGCAGTTTGGAGAGGAACACTGAAGCTTTCTTT
few	TRBD1	TRBV7-2	TRBJ2-7	CASSFRDRAYEQYF	TGTGCCAGCAGCTTTCGGGACAGGGCATACGAGCAGTACTTC
NA	TRBD2	TRBV28	TRBJ2-2	CASILAGGSGELFF	TGTGCCAGCATACTAGCGGGAGGCAGCGGGGAGCTGTTTTTT
NA	TRBD1	TRBV5-5	TRBJ2-7	CASTVTGGFHEQYF	TGTGCCAGCACCGTGACAGGGGGCTTCCACGAGCAGTACTTC
few	TRBD1	TRBV7-9	TRBJ2-2	CASSPGGWTGELFF	TGTGCCAGCAGCCCAGGGGGCTGGACCGGGGAGCTGTTTTTT
NA	TRBD1	TRBV30	TRBJ2-5	CAWRSRQGWGETQYF	TGTGCCTGGAGGTCCCGACAGGGGTGGGGAGAGACCCAGTACTTC
NA	NA	TRBV5-4	TRBJ1-4	CASSADRATNEKLFF	TGTGCCAGCAGCGCCGATCGTGCAACTAATGAAAAACTGTTTTTT
NA	NA	TRBV20-1	TRBJ2-7	CSAKDLYEQYF	TGCAGTGCTAAGGACCTCTACGAGCAGTACTTC
NA	NA	TRBV18	TRBJ2-1	CASSPPSYNEQFF	TGTGCCAGCTCACCCCCATCCTACAATGAGCAGTTCTTC
NA	TRBD1	TRBV6-1	TRBJ1-5	CASSESSGTGHQPQHF	TGTGCCAGCAGTGAATCATCCGGGACAGGGCATCAGCCCCAGCATTTT
NA	NA	TRBV30	TRBJ1-2	CAWDHGAGDDGYTF	TGTGCCTGGGATCACGGGGCAGGCGATGATGGCTACACCTTC
NA	TRBD1	TRBV7-9	TRBJ2-3	CASSITGADTQYF	TGTGCCAGCAGCATCACAGGGGCCGATACGCAGTATTTT
NA	NA	TRBV5-4	TRBJ1-1	CASSHPARPEAFF	TGTGCCAGCAGCCACCCAGCCAGGCCTGAAGCTTTCTTT
NA	NA	TRBV2	TRBJ2-2	CASSEQRVSSGELFF	TGTGCCAGCAGTGAACAAAGGGTTTCTTCCGGGGAGCTGTTTTTT
NA	TRBD1	TRBV7-3	TRBJ1-2	CASSSRRDRVDGYTF	TGTGCCAGCAGCTCTAGAAGGGACAGGGTTGATGGCTACACCTTC
NA	TRBD1	TRBV19	TRBJ2-6	CASSDDRGQAGANVLTF	TGTGCCAGTAGTGACGACAGGGGGCAGGCTGGGGCCAACGTCCTGACTTTC
NA	NA	TRBV27	TRBJ1-2	CASSLSRTGYGYTF	TGTGCCAGCAGTTTATCGAGAACAGGTTATGGCTACACCTTC
NA	NA	TRBV5-8	TRBJ2-5	CASSLRPGVETQYF	TGTGCCAGCAGCTTGAGGCCGGGAGTCGAGACCCAGTACTTC
once	NA	TRBV27	TRBJ2-1	CASSLSRDLYNEQFF	TGTGCCAGCAGTTTATCCCGGGACTTGTACAATGAGCAGTTCTTC
NA	NA	TRBV10-2	TRBJ1-3	CASSEPRGNTIYF	TGCGCCAGCAGTGAACCGAGGGGAAACACCATATATTTT
NA	NA	TRBV11-2	TRBJ1-1	CASSMAGGWNTEAFF	TGTGCCAGCAGCATGGCTGGGGGCTGGAACACTGAAGCTTTCTTT
NA	NA	TRBV30	TRBJ1-3	CAWSVFGNTIYF	TGTGCCTGGAGTGTGTTCGGAAACACCATATATTTT